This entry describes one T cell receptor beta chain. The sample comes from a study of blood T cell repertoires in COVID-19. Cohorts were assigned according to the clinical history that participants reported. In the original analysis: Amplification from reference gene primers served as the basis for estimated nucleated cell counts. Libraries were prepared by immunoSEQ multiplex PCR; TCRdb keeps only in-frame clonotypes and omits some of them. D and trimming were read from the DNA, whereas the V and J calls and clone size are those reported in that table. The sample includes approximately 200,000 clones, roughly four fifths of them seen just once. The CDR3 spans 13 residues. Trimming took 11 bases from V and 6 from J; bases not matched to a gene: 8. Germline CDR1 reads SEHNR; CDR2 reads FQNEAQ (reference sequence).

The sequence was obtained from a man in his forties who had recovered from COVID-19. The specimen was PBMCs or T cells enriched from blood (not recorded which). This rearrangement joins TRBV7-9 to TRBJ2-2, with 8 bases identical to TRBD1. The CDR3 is CALQTGGPGELFF. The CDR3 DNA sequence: TGTGCCCTCCAAACAGGGGGGCCCGGGGAGCTGTTTTTT.